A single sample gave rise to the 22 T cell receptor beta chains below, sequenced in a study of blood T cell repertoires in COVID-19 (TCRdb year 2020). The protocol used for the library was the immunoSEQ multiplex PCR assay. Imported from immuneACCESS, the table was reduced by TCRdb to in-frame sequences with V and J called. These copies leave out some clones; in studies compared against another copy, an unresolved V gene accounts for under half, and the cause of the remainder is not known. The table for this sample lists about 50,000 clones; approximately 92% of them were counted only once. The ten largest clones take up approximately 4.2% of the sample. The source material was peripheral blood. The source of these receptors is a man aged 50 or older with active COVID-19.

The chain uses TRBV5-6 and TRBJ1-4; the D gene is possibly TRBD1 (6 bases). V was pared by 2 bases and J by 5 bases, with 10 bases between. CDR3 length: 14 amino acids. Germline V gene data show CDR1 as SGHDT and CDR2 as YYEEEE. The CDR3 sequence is CASSFGQGNEKLFF. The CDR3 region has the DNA TGTGCCAGCAGCTTCGGTCAGGGGAATGAAAAACTGTTTTTT.

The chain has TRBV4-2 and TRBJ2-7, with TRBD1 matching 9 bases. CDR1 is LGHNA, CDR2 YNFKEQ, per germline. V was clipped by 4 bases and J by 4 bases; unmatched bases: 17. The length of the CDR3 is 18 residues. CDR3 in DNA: TGTGCCAGCAGCCGGGATCTCACCCGGACAGGGGTCCCGTACGAGCAGTACTTC. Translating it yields CASSRDLTRTGVPYEQYF.

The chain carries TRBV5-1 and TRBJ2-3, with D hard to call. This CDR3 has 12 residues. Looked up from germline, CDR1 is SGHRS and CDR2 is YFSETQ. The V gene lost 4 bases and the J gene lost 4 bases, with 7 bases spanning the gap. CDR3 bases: TGCGCCAGCAGCCAACTGGCAGATACGCAGTATTTT. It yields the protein CASSQLADTQYF.

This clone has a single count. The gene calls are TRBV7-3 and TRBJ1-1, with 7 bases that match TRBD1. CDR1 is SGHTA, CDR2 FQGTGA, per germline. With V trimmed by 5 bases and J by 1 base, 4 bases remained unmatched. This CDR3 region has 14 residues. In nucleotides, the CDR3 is TGTGCCAGCAGCACGGGACAGCCGAACACTGAAGCTTTCTTT. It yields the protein CASSTGQPNTEAFF.

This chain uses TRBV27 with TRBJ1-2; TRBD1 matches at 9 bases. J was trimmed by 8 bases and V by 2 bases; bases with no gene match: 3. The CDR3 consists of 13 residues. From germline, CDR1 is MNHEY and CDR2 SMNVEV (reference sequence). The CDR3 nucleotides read TGTGCCAGCAGTTTAGGACAGGGGACGGGCTACACCTTC. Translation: CASSLGQGTGYTF.

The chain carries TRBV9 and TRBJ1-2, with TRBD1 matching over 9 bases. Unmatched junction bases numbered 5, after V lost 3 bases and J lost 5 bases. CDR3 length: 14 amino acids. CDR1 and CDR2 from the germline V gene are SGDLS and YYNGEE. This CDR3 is CASSAGQGTYGYTF. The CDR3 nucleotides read TGTGCCAGCAGCGCCGGACAGGGGACATATGGCTACACCTTC.

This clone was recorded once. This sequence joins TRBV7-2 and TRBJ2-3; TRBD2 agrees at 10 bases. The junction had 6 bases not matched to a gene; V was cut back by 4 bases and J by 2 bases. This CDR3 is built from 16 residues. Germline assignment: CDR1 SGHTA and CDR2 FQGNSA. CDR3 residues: CASSSLAGGLTDTQYF. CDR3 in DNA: TGTGCCAGCAGCTCCTTAGCGGGGGGACTCACAGATACGCAGTATTTT.

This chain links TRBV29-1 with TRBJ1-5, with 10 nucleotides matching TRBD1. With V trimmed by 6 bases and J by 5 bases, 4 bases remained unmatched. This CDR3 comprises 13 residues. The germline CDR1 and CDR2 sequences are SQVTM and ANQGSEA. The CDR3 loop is CSVSGTGDQPQHF. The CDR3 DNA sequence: TGCAGCGTGAGTGGGACAGGGGATCAGCCCCAGCATTTT.

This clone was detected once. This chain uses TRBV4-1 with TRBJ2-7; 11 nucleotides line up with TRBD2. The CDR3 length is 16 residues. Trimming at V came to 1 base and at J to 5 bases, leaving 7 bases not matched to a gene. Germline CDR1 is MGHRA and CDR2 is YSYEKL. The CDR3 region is CASSQGTSGRLNEQYF. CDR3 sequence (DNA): TGCGCCAGCAGCCAAGGAACTAGCGGGAGACTAAACGAGCAGTACTTC.

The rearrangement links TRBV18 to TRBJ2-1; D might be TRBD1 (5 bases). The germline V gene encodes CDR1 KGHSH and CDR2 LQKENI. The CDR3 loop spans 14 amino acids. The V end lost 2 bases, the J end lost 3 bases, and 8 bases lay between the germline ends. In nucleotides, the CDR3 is TGTGCCAGCTCACCATGGACAAGCTACAATGAGCAGTTCTTC. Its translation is CASSPWTSYNEQFF.

CDR3 residues: CASSLGPGQGIRIGELFF. CDR3 DNA: TGTGCCAGCAGCTTGGGCCCGGGACAGGGGATTCGGATCGGGGAGCTGTTTTTT. J is TRBJ2-2 and V is TRBV5-4; 10 bases fit TRBD1. V was pared by 0 bases and J by 7 bases, with 12 bases of the junction left unmatched. In germline, CDR1 is SGHNT, CDR2 YYREEE (reference sequence). The CDR3 runs to 18 residues. Complete variable domain (other parts from reference TRBV5-4 and TRBJ2-2): ETGVTQSPTHLIKTRGQQVTLRCSSQSGHNTVSWYQQALGQGPQFIFQYYREEENGRGNFPPRFSGLQFPNYSSELNVNALELDDSALYLCASSLGPGQGIRIGELFFGEGSRLTVL.

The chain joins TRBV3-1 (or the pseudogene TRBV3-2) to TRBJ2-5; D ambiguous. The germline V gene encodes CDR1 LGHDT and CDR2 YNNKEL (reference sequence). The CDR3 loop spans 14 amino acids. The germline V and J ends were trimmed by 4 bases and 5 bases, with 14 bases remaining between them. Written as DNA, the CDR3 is TGTGCCAGCAGCCGGCAGACCATGCGGGAGACCCAGTACTTC. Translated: CASSRQTMRETQYF.

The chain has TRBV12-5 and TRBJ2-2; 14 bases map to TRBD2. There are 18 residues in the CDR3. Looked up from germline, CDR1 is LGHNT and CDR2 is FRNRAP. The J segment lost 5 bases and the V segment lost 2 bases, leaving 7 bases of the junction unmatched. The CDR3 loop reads CASGLPGLAGGNTGELFF. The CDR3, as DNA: TGTGCTAGTGGTTTGCCCGGACTAGCGGGAGGTAATACCGGGGAGCTGTTTTTT.

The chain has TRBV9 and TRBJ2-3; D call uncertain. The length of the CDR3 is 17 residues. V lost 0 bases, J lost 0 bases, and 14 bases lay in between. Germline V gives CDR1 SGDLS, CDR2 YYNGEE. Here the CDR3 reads CASSVGGSPRSTDTQYF. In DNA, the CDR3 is TGTGCCAGCAGCGTAGGTGGCTCCCCGCGGAGCACAGATACGCAGTATTTT.

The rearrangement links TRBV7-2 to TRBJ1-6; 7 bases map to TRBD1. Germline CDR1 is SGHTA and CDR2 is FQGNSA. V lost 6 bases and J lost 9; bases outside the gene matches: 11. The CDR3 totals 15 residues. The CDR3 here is CASSYEDRMFSPLHF. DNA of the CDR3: TGTGCCAGCAGTTATGAGGACAGGATGTTTTCACCCCTCCACTTT. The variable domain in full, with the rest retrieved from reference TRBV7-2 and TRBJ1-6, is GAGVSQSPSNKVTEKGKDVELRCDPISGHTALYWYRQSLGQGLEFLIYFQGNSAPDKSGLPSDRFSAERTGGSVSTLTIQRTQQEDSAVYLCASSYEDRMFSPLHFGNGTRLTVT.

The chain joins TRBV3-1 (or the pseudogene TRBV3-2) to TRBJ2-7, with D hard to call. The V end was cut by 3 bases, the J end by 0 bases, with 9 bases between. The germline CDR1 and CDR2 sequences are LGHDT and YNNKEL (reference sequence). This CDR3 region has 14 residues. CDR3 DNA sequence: TGTGCCAGCAGCCAGGTCCCGAGCTCCTACGAGCAGTACTTC. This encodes CASSQVPSSYEQYF.

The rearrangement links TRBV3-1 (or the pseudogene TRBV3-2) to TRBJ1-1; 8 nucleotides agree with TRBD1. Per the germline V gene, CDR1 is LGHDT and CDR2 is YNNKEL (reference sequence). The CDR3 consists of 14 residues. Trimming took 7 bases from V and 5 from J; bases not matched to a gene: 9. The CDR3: CASTRGQGYTEAFF. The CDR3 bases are TGTGCCAGCACCCGAGGACAGGGTTATACTGAAGCTTTCTTT.

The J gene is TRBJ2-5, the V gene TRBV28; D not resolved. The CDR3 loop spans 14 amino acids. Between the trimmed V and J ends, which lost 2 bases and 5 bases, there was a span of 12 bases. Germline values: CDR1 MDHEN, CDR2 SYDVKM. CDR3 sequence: CASSLSGRLETQYF. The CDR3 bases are TGTGCCAGCAGTTTAAGTGGGCGCCTCGAGACCCAGTACTTC.

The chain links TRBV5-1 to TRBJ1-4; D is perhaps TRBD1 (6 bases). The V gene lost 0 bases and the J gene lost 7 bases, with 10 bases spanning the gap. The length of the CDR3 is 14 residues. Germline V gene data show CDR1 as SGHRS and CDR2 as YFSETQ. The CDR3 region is CASSLGRGSEKLFF. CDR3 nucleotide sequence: TGCGCCAGCAGCTTGGGCAGGGGTAGTGAAAAACTGTTTTTT.

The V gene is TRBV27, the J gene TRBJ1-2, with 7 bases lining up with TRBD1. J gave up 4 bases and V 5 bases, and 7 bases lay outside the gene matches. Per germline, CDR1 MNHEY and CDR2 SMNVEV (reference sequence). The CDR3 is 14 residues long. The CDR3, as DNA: TGTGCCAGCAGTCCAGGGGGACAGCGCTATGGCTACACCTTC. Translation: CASSPGGQRYGYTF.

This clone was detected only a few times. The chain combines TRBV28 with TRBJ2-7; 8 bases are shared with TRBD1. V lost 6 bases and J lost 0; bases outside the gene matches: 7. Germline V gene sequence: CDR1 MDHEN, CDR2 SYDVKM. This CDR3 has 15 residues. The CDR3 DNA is TGTGCCAGCAGCTGGGGGGACAGGCGCTCCTACGAGCAGTACTTC. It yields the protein CASSWGDRRSYEQYF.

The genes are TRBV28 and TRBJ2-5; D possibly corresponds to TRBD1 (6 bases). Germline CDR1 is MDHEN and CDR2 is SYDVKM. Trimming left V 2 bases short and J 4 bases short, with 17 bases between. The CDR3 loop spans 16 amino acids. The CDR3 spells CASSLTGYVGLETQYF. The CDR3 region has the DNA TGTGCCAGCAGTTTAACAGGGTACGTCGGGTTAGAGACCCAGTACTTC. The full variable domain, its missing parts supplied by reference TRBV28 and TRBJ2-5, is DVKVTQSSRYLVKRTGEKVFLECVQDMDHENMFWYRQDPGLGLRLIYFSYDVKMKEKGDIPEGYSVSREKKERFSLILESASTNQTSMYLCASSLTGYVGLETQYFGPGTRLLVL.